This note documents a single T cell receptor beta chain sequence. The antigen this receptor binds is unknown. No base-level quality is on record; no much larger clone is a single base apart. The germline V and J ends show losses of 1 base and 6 bases respectively, and no gene match explains 6 bases of the junction. The CDR3 covers 16 residues, taking in both the cysteine and the phenylalanine. CDR3 DNA only is kept here, 48 bases in frame from base 1. Based on the germline V gene (reference sequence), the CDR1 and CDR2 sequences are SEHNR and FQNEAQ. In Seattle, one collaborating source enrolled patients while the infection was active and tracked those patients longitudinally over the course of disease. Each collaborating institution followed its own protocols to collect whole blood in K2EDTA tubes. For TCRbeta analysis, collaborators shipped samples as frozen whole blood, isolated PBMCs, or DNA extracted from either of those sample types.

TCRbeta CDR3 regions were amplified from genomic DNA by means of the immunoSEQ Assay, a bias-controlled multiplex PCR. In the paper's pipeline: The number of nucleated cells in each sample was estimated by amplification of reference gene primers within the assay. To quantify the absolute abundance of each unique TCRbeta CDR3 rearrangement, sequence reads were collapsed and filtered. For each sample, productive Simpson clonality was calculated by taking the square root of Simpson's diversity index across productive rearrangements. TCRdb took this table from immuneACCESS and kept in-frame rearrangements with V and J called. Such tables lack part of the clones; where checked against another copy, unresolved V genes explain under half of the gap, and the rest is unexplained. From that table come the V and J calls and clone size; the DNA was used to work out D and trimming. In this sample the table shows about 430,000 clones, roughly 90% of which occur a single time. Roughly 0.78% of the sample rests with the top ten.

This sample is drawn from a study of blood T cell repertoires in COVID-19 (dated by TCRdb to the early 2020s). Background for the entire study: The collaborator samples originated in the United States, Italy and Spain and spanned the acute and convalescent phases of COVID-19. Subjects who had been exposed to COVID-19, were actively infected with it, or had recovered from it provided the deeply sampled blood TCRbeta repertoires that made up the dataset. A de-identified subject ID, COVID-19 status, age in years and sex were almost always included in the sample metadata. The repertoires were made available in a free public database intended to serve as a resource for research on the immune response to SARS-CoV-2. The material from the prospective study consisted of cDNA or gDNA derived from T cells, B-cell-depleted T cells, or PBMCs. Samples came from the ongoing ImmuneRACE study (first 160 participants) plus 1,254 subjects from 6 global collaborators. HLA class I and class II types, where available, came from metadata supplied by the sample provider rather than from assay-based typing.

The paper as a whole reports these results and caveats: How much clinical and demographic metadata was included differed by source and by participant, and the metadata was provided uncurated.

The source of this sequence is a young man with COVID-19, enrolled during active disease. The chain employs TRBV7-9 and TRBJ2-7; TRBD2 aligns with 13 central bases. Sequencing was performed on peripheral blood. The CDR3 has the sequence CASSLEGGLAGAEQYF. The sequenced DNA is TGTGCCAGCAGCTTAGAAGGAGGACTAGCGGGAGCCGAGCAGTACTTC.